This entry features one T cell receptor (beta chain) sequence. What it binds is not known. This sample is part of a study of PD-L1 blockade in urothelial cancer. Findings and caveats of the study: Below-median pretreatment blood TCR clonality was associated with improved progression-free and overall survival. Durable-benefit patients expanded tumor-associated blood clones more at 3 weeks.

The assay was immunoSEQ multiplex PCR, and TCRdb's table has in-frame clones only and misses some. In the table there are approximately 90,000 clones, nearly 90% of which are singletons. The CDR3 has 14 amino acids. The trim removed 5 bases at V and 3 bases at J, leaving 7 bases unmatched. From germline, CDR1 is GTSNPN and CDR2 SVGIG (reference sequence). The sample's time point: pretreatment peripheral blood. The specimen comprised PBMCs, sampled around atezolizumab (anti-PD-L1) treatment. The V and J genes are TRBV30 and TRBJ2-5, with 9 nucleotides matching TRBD1. This TCR was recovered from a man aged 55 to 70 with urothelial cancer. The CDR3 sequence: CAWSHRTGEETQYF. CDR3 coding DNA: TGTGCCTGGTCCCACCGGACAGGGGAAGAGACCCAGTACTTC.